These 10 T cell receptor beta chains originate from one sample sequenced in a study of blood T cell repertoires in COVID-19. Some clones are missing from TCRdb's copy, which holds only in-frame ones; the method was immunoSEQ multiplex PCR. The table lists some 200,000 clones, more than 65% of them singletons, with around 9.5% in the top ten. The sample taken for sequencing was peripheral blood. The receptor set was obtained from a man in his fifties with active or convalescent COVID-19.

This chain links TRBV10-3 with TRBJ1-2; possible D gene TRBD1, 5 bases. The germline V and J ends were trimmed by 5 bases and 0 bases, with 10 bases remaining between them. This CDR3 region has 14 residues. The V gene's germline CDR1 is ENHRY and CDR2 SYGVKD. The CDR3 sequence: CAISQGAANYGYTF. CDR3 coding DNA: TGTGCCATCAGTCAAGGGGCAGCTAACTATGGCTACACCTTC.

V is TRBV7-8 and J is TRBJ2-7, with D possibly being TRBD1 (6 bases). The length of the CDR3 is 14 residues. The germline gives CDR1 SGHVS, CDR2 FQNEAQ. The V and J ends lost 5 bases and 0 bases respectively, with 11 bases between them. CDR3 loop: CASSRWTASYEQYV. The CDR3 nucleotides read TGTGCCAGCAGCCGTTGGACAGCCTCCTACGAGCAGTACGTC.

The CDR3 DNA is TGTGCCAGCAGCCGACTAGCGGGAGGTTACGAGCAGTACTTC. Translation: CASSRLAGGYEQYF. This chain connects TRBV6-2 or TRBV6-3 to TRBJ2-7; 13 bases map to TRBD2. The CDR3 runs 14 residues. Germline CDR1 is MNHEY and CDR2 is SVGEGT. The V segment lost 6 bases and the J segment 4 bases; nucleotides outside the gene matches: 3.

The chain links TRBV5-1 to TRBJ2-3; the match to TRBD2 covers 7 bases. In germline, CDR1 is SGHRS, CDR2 YFSETQ. With 0 bases clipped from V and 3 bases from J, the junction kept 7 bases outside the gene matches. The CDR3 is 16 amino acids. CDR3 residues: CASSLGGGSETDTQYF. The CDR3 bases are TGCGCCAGCAGCTTGGGGGGCGGGAGTGAAACAGATACGCAGTATTTT.

The CDR3 coding sequence is TGTGCCAGCTCATTGGGAGAGGGTCACGGCTACACCTTC. Translating it yields CASSLGEGHGYTF. The V and J genes are TRBV18 and TRBJ1-2, with D unresolved. Trimming removed 5 bases at V and 8 bases at J, with 15 bases between. The CDR3 loop spans 13 amino acids. The germline CDR1 and CDR2 sequences are KGHSH and LQKENI.

The rearrangement links TRBV6-5 to TRBJ1-4; D may be TRBD1 (5 bases). CDR3 length: 15 amino acids. V dropped 3 bases and J dropped 5 bases, with 13 bases sitting between them. CDR1 and CDR2 from the germline V gene are MNHEY and SVGAGI. Written as DNA, the CDR3 is TGTGCCAGCAGTTATATCGGGCGGGGGAATGAAAAACTGTTTTTT. It yields the protein CASSYIGRGNEKLFF.

The table lists this clone with a count of one. The gene calls are TRBV9 and TRBJ1-4; the match to TRBD1 covers 7 bases. CDR1 SGDLS and CDR2 YYNGEE come from the germline V gene. The CDR3 length is 14 residues. The V and J ends lost 4 bases and 4 bases, in that order; junction bases with no gene match: 4. The CDR3 region has the DNA TGTGCCAGCAGCCCTAACAGGGGTAATGAAAAACTGTTTTTT. This sequence encodes CASSPNRGNEKLFF.

This clone was seen many times. The V and J genes are TRBV6-2 or TRBV6-3 and TRBJ2-3; 11 bases are a match to TRBD2. CDR3 length: 16 amino acids. Germline CDR1 and CDR2: MNHEY and SVGEGT. V was pared by 5 bases and J by 0 bases, with 4 bases of the junction left unmatched. This chain's CDR3 is CASSARLAGSTDTQYF. For the CDR3, the DNA is TGTGCCAGCAGTGCCCGACTAGCGGGGAGCACAGATACGCAGTATTTT.

The table lists this clone with a count of one. The rearrangement uses TRBV5-4 and TRBJ2-2; 9 bases line up with TRBD1. V lost 5 bases to trimming and J lost 7 bases; unmatched junction nucleotides: 12. The CDR3 length is 16 residues. Looked up from germline, CDR1 is SGHNT and CDR2 is YYREEE (reference sequence). The DNA of the CDR3 is TGTGCCAGCAGTTCACCCGGGACAGGGTTCGGCGGGGAGCTGTTTTTT. Residues: CASSSPGTGFGGELFF.

The chain carries TRBV4-3 and TRBJ1-4, with D unclear. The V end lost 4 bases, the J end lost 6 bases, and 15 bases lay between the germline ends. The germline CDR1 and CDR2 sequences are LGHNA and YSLEER. The CDR3 runs to 15 residues. The CDR3 spells CASSLRTMDYEKLFF. The CDR3 DNA follows: TGCGCCAGCAGCCTAAGGACGATGGACTATGAAAAACTGTTTTTT.